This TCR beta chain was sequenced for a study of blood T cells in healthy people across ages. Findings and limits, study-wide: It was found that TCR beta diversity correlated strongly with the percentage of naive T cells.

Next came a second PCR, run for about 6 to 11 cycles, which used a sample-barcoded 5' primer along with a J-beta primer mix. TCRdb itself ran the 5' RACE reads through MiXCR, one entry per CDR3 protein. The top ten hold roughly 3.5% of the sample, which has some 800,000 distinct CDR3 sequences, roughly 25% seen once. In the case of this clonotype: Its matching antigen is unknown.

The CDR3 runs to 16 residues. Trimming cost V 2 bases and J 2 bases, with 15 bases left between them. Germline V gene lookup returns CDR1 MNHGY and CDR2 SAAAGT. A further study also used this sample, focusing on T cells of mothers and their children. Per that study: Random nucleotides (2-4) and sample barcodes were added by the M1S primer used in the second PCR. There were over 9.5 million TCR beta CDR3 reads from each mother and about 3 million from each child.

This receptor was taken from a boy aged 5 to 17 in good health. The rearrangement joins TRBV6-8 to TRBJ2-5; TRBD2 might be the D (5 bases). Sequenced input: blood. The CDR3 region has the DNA TGTGCCAGCAGTTACACACGATCAACTAGACAAGAGACCCAGTACTTC. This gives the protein CASSYTRSTRQETQYF.